This T cell receptor beta chain originates from a study of OX40 agonist ivuxolimab in advanced cancers. CDR1 and CDR2 from the germline V gene are SGHVS and FNYEAQ. Trimming at V came to 2 bases and at J to 3 bases, leaving 9 bases not matched to a gene. This CDR3 has 16 residues. Sequencing used immunoSEQ multiplex PCR; TCRdb keeps in-frame clones, though not all of them. The sample lists about 81,000 clones; about 92% were seen once. The chain combines TRBV7-6 with TRBJ2-5, with 7 bases identical to TRBD1. This sequence originates from an adult with an advanced solid tumor such as melanoma, head and neck, liver or kidney cancer. The material sequenced was CD4+ or CD8+ T cells sorted from blood, taken in a trial of the OX40 agonist ivuxolimab. Here the CDR3 reads CASSLRAGGFEETQYF. The CDR3 region has the DNA TGTGCCAGCAGCTTACGGGCAGGGGGTTTCGAAGAGACCCAGTACTTC.